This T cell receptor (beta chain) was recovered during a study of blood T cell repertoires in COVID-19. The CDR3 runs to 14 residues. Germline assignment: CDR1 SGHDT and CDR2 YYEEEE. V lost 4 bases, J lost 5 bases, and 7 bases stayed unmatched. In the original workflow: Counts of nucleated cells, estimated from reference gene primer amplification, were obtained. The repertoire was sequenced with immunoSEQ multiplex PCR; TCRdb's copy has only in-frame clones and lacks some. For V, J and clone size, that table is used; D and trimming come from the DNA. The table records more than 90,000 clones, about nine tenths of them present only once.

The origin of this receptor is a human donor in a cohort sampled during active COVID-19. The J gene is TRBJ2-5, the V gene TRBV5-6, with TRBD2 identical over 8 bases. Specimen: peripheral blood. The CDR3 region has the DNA TGTGCCAGCAGCCGAAGCGGGAGTAGGGAGACCCAGTACTTC. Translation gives CASSRSGSRETQYF.